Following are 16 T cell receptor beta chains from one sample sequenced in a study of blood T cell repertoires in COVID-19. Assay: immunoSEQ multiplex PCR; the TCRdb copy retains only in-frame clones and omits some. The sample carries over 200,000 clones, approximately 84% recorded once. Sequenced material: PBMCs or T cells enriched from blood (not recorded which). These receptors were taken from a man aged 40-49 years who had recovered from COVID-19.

CDR3 bases: TGTGCCAGCAGCCCTCGCCTCAGTAGGGGAATCGCCGGGGAGCTGTTTTTT. Encoded protein: CASSPRLSRGIAGELFF. The rearrangement uses TRBV3-1 (or the pseudogene TRBV3-2) and TRBJ2-2; a weak D match, TRBD1 (5 bases). This CDR3 contains 17 residues. Trimming removed 4 bases from V and 6 bases from J, with 21 bases in between. Looked up from germline, CDR1 is LGHDT and CDR2 is YNNKEL (reference sequence).

CDR3 in amino acids: CSATVITEAFF. The CDR3 DNA is TGCAGTGCGACAGTGATCACTGAAGCTTTCTTT. This rearrangement joins TRBV20-1 to TRBJ1-1; D is possibly TRBD1 (5 bases). The CDR3 sequence is 11 residues long. The V and J ends lost 6 bases and 4 bases respectively, with 9 bases between them. Germline CDR1 and CDR2: DFQATT and SNEGSKA (reference sequence).

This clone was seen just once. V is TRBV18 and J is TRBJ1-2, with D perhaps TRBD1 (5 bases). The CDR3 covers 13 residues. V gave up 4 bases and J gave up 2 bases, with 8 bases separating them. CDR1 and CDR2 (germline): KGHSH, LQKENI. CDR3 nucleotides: TGTGCCAGCTCACAACAGGAGAACTATGGCTACACCTTC. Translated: CASSQQENYGYTF.

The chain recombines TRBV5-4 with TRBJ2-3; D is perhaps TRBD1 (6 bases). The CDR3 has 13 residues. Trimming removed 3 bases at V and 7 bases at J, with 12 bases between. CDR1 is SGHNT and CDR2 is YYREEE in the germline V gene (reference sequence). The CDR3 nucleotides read TGTGCCAGCAGCTCCCGGGACATAAATACGCAGTATTTT. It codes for CASSSRDINTQYF.

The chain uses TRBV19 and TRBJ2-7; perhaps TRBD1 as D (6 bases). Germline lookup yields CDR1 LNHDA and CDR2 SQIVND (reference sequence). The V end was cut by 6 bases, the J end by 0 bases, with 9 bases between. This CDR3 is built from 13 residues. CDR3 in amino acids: CASRRQASYEQYF. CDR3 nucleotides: TGTGCCAGTAGGAGACAGGCCTCCTACGAGCAGTACTTC.

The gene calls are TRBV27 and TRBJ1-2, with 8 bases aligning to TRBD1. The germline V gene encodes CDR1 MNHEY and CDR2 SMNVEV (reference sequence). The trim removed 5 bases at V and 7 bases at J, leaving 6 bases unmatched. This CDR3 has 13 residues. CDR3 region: CASSRQGRGGYTF. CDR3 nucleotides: TGTGCCAGCAGTAGACAGGGGCGAGGTGGCTACACCTTC.

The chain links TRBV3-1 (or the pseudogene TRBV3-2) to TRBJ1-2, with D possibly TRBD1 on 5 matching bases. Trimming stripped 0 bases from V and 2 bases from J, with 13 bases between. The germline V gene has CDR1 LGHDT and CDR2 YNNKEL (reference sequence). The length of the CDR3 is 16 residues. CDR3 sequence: CASSQDGRGENYGYTF. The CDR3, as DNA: TGTGCCAGCAGCCAAGATGGGCGGGGGGAGAACTATGGCTACACCTTC.

This CDR3 reads CASSLGYQDTQYF. The CDR3, as DNA: TGTGCCAGCAGCTTAGGTTATCAGGATACGCAGTATTTT. The V and J genes are TRBV11-2 and TRBJ2-3; D ambiguous. The CDR3 runs 13 residues. V lost 1 base and J 6 bases, leaving 8 bases between the germline ends. Germline CDR1 SGHAT, CDR2 FQNNGV.

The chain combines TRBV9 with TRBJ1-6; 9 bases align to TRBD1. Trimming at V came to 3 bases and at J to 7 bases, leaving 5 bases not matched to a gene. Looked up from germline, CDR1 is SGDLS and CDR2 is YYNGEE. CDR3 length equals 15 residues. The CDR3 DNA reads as TGTGCCAGCAGCGCGGCCGGACAGGGGAATTCACCCCTCCACTTT. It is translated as CASSAAGQGNSPLHF.

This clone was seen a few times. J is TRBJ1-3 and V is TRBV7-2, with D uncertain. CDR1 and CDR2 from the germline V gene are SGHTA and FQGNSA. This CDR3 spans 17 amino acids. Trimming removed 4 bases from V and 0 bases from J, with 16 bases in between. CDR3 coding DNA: TGTGCCAGCAGCTGGACCGGGAGCTTAACCTCTGGAAACACCATATATTTT. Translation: CASSWTGSLTSGNTIYF.

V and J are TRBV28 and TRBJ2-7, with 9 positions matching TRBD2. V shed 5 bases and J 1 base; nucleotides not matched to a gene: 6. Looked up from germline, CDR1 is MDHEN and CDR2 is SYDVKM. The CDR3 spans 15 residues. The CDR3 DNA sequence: TGTGCCAGCAGTCCCCTAGCGGGGCGTTCCTACGAGCAGTACTTC. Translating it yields CASSPLAGRSYEQYF.

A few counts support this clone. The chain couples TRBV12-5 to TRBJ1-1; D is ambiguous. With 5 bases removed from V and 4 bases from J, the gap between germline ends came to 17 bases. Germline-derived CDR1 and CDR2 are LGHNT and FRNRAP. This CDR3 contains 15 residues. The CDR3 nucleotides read TGTGCTAGTGGTCCCGGTTACTCCTCCGGCACTGAAGCTTTCTTT. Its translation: CASGPGYSSGTEAFF. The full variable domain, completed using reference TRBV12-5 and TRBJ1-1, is DARVTQTPRHKVTEMGQEVTMRCQPILGHNTVFWYRQTMMQGLELLAYFRNRAPLDDSGMPKDRFSAEMPDATLATLKIQPSEPRDSAVYFCASGPGYSSGTEAFFGQGTRLTVV.

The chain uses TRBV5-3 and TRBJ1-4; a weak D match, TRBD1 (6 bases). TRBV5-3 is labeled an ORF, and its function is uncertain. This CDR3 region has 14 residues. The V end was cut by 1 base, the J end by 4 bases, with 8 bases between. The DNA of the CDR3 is TGTGCCAGAAGCTTGACAGGGTTTAATGAAAAACTGTTTTTT. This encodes CARSLTGFNEKLFF.

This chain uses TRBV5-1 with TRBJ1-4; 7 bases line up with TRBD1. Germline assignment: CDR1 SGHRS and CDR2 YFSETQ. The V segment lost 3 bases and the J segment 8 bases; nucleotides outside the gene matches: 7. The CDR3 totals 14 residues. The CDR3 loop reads CASSSTGDEEKLFF. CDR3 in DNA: TGCGCCAGCAGCTCAACAGGGGACGAGGAAAAACTGTTTTTT.

This chain's CDR3 is CASSQDPQGLAVVETQYF. The CDR3 nucleotides are TGTGCCAGCAGCCAAGATCCCCAAGGACTAGCTGTGGTAGAGACCCAGTACTTC. The chain combines TRBV4-2 with TRBJ2-5; 8 positions agree with TRBD2. This CDR3 has 18 amino acids. The trim removed 0 bases at V and 4 bases at J, leaving 13 bases unmatched. Germline assignment: CDR1 LGHNA and CDR2 YNFKEQ.

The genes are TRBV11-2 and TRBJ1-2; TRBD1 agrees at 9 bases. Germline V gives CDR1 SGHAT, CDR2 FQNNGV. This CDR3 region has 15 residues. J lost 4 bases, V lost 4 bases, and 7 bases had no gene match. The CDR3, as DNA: TGTGCCAGCAGCTCCGTGGGACAGGGCGTCTATGGCTACACCTTC. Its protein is CASSSVGQGVYGYTF.